This record looks at one TCR beta chain sequence and its context. What it binds is not known. The CDR3 is 16 residues long. Trimming took 2 bases from V and 3 from J, leaving 14 bases between them. Germline V gene lookup returns CDR1 SGHTA and CDR2 FQGNSA. Quantitative 5'-RACE with molecular barcodes was used to make the TCR beta libraries. MiXCR, applied by TCRdb to the 5' RACE reads, yields one record per CDR3 protein. The data hold about 220,000 distinct CDR3 sequences, with roughly 24% observed a single time. These data are taken from a study of CD8 T cells in ankylosing spondylitis. The study, taken as a whole, reports: In ankylosing spondylitis patients, matched synovial fluid reportedly showed significant enrichment of disease-linked clones. Disease-linked clones proved CD8+ and comparatively uncommon in peripheral blood.

This clonotype was obtained from a male donor with ankylosing spondylitis or in good health (not recorded which). The chain is built from TRBV7-2 and TRBJ2-1, with D perhaps TRBD2 (6 bases). Sequencing was carried out using blood, either unsorted or a sorted T cell fraction (not recorded which). In DNA, the CDR3 is TGTGCCAGCAGCTTAAGTAGCGGCCTCGTCTACAATGAGCAGTTCTTC. Translated: CASSLSSGLVYNEQFF.